The T cell receptor beta chain described here comes from a study of identical twins. TCRdb re-derived calls from the 5' RACE reads in MiXCR, one entry per CDR3 protein. Found here are roughly 570,000 distinct CDR3 sequences, roughly 9.9% of them singletons; the top ten hold roughly 3%. This CDR3 spans 15 amino acids. V was pared by 5 bases and J by 0 bases, with 10 bases between. CDR1 KGHDR and CDR2 SFDVKD come from the germline V gene. Study observations and caveats: Carriage of fewer insertions was seen in abundant cord blood beta clonotypes, whereas memory repertoires showed none.

A word on this clonotype: Its target is unknown.

This sample was shared with a second study, whose subject was yellow fever vaccine responses in identical twins.

The J gene is TRBJ2-1, the V gene TRBV24-1; D is possibly TRBD2 (7 bases). Sequenced material: PBMCs. This TCR was sampled from a woman aged 18-29 years in good health. CDR3 residues: CATSVGGASYNEQFF. The DNA of the CDR3 is TGTGCCACCAGTGTGGGGGGGGCCTCCTACAATGAGCAGTTCTTC.